This passage covers 19 T cell receptor beta chains from one sample sequenced in a study of T cell repertoires in MIS-A myocarditis. Clones were sequenced by immunoSEQ multiplex PCR, and TCRdb holds only the in-frame ones, with some missing. Among more than 14,000 clones listed, just under 75% were seen once. Sequencing was performed on left ventricle heart tissue obtained at autopsy. These receptor sequences come from a young man with fulminant myocarditis from multisystem inflammatory syndrome in adults (MIS-A) after COVID-19.

The CDR3 DNA is TGTGCCAGCAGCCAGGCAGGGAGTCGGACTGAAGCTTTCTTT. It translates to CASSQAGSRTEAFF. The chain is built from TRBV16 and TRBJ1-1, with a weak D call TRBD1 (5 bases). Deletions cut 3 bases from V and 5 bases from J, with 13 bases between. The germline V gene encodes CDR1 KGHSY and CDR2 FQNENV. The CDR3 totals 14 residues. The full variable domain, its missing parts supplied by reference TRBV16 and TRBJ1-1, is GEEVAQTPKHLVRGEGQKAKLYCAPIKGHSYVFWYQQVLKNEFKFLISFQNENVFDETGMPKERFSAKCLPNSPCSLEIQATKLEDSAVYFCASSQAGSRTEAFFGQGTRLTVV.

The CDR3: CSVEVGLQADTIYF. The CDR3 nucleotides read TGCAGCGTTGAAGTAGGTTTACAGGCGGACACCATATATTTT. The chain recombines TRBV29-1 with TRBJ1-3; possible D gene TRBD1, 5 bases. Germline V gene data show CDR1 as SQVTM and CDR2 as ANQGSEA. This CDR3 spans 14 amino acids. Trimming left V 1 base short and J 8 bases short, with 15 bases between. Supplemented by reference TRBV29-1 and TRBJ1-3, the full variable domain reads SAVISQKPSRDICQRGTSLTIQCQVDSQVTMMFWYRQQPGQSLTLIATANQGSEATYESGFVIDKFPISRPNLTFSTLTVSNMSPEDSSIYLCSVEVGLQADTIYFGEGSWLTVV.

The genes are TRBV14 and TRBJ1-1; no definite D call. The CDR3 contains 16 residues. The germline V and J ends were trimmed by 0 bases and 0 bases, with 11 bases remaining between them. Germline CDR1 and CDR2: SGHDN and FVKESK. CDR3 nucleotide sequence: TGTGCCAGCAGCCAAGAATCCCACGCGATGAACACTGAAGCTTTCTTT. Protein: CASSQESHAMNTEAFF. Variable domain in full (rest from reference TRBV14 and TRBJ1-1): EAGVTQFPSHSVIEKGQTVTLRCDPISGHDNLYWYRRVMGKEIKFLLHFVKESKQDESGMPNNRFLAERTGGTYSTLKVQPAELEDSGVYFCASSQESHAMNTEAFFGQGTRLTVV.

The V and J genes are TRBV6-2 or TRBV6-3 and TRBJ1-5, with no clear D. Germline CDR1 reads MNHEY; CDR2 reads SVGEGT. The V and J ends lost 2 bases and 2 bases respectively, with 10 bases between them. This CDR3 comprises 15 residues. The CDR3 DNA sequence: TGTGCCAGCAGTTACCGGTCCAGTCGCAATCAGCCCCAGCATTTT. It encodes CASSYRSSRNQPQHF.

This CDR3 reads CASRQGFDETQYF. The CDR3 nucleotides are TGTGCCAGCAGGCAGGGCTTTGATGAGACCCAGTACTTC. V is TRBV3-1 (or the pseudogene TRBV3-2) and J is TRBJ2-5; D possibly corresponds to TRBD1 (5 bases). This CDR3 region has 13 residues. Germline CDR1 reads LGHDT; CDR2 reads YNNKEL (reference sequence). Trimming shortened V by 6 bases and J by 5 bases, and 13 bases separated the two germline ends.

This rearrangement joins TRBV13 to TRBJ2-5, with 7 bases identical to TRBD2. J gave up 3 bases and V 0 bases, and 4 bases lay outside the gene matches. The CDR3 contains 15 residues. The germline CDR1 and CDR2 sequences are PRHDT and FYEKMQ (reference sequence). The CDR3 DNA reads as TGTGCCAGCAGCTTAGGCCCCGGGGGGAAAGAGACCCAGTACTTC. It is translated as CASSLGPGGKETQYF.

The chain uses TRBV19 and TRBJ1-1; D ambiguous. Germline values: CDR1 LNHDA, CDR2 SQIVND (reference sequence). V was pared by 8 bases and J by 4 bases, with 14 bases between. The length of the CDR3 is 13 residues. CDR3: CASLGSPTTEAFF. Here the CDR3 DNA reads TGTGCCAGTTTAGGCAGCCCTACCACTGAAGCTTTCTTT.

J is TRBJ1-4 and V is TRBV7-9; D is unclear. The germline V and J ends were trimmed by 5 bases and 8 bases, with 18 bases remaining between them. Germline values: CDR1 SEHNR, CDR2 FQNEAQ (reference sequence). The CDR3 has 15 residues. CDR3 coding DNA: TGTGCCAGCAGCCACTCTCTGGGTTCGAGCGAAAAACTGTTTTTT. Translation gives CASSHSLGSSEKLFF.

The chain uses TRBV6-4 and TRBJ1-1; possible D gene TRBD1, 5 bases. Trimming left V 2 bases short and J 5 bases short, with 15 bases between. This CDR3 has 15 residues. Per the germline V gene, CDR1 is MRHNA and CDR2 is SNTAGT. The CDR3 loop is CASSDGAAWRTEAFF. The CDR3 bases are TGTGCCAGCAGTGACGGGGCAGCTTGGAGGACTGAAGCTTTCTTT.

This clone was counted a few times. The chain couples TRBV4-2 to TRBJ2-1; D is possibly TRBD1 (6 bases). V lost 0 bases to trimming and J lost 10 bases, with 10 bases between them. CDR1 is LGHNA and CDR2 is YNFKEQ in the germline V gene. This CDR3 contains 13 residues. In DNA, the CDR3 is TGTGCCAGCAGCCAAGAAAAGGGACACGAGCAGTTCTTC. Its translation: CASSQEKGHEQFF.

The chain couples TRBV5-1 to TRBJ2-2, with D maybe TRBD2 (6 bases). The V end lost 1 base, the J end lost 6 bases, and 10 bases lay between the germline ends. CDR1 SGHRS and CDR2 YFSETQ come from the germline V gene. The CDR3 runs 14 residues. CDR3 nucleotide sequence: TGCGCCAGCAGCTTGCCTAGCGCCGCCGGGGAGCTGTTTTTT. Protein sequence: CASSLPSAAGELFF.

The chain combines TRBV27 with TRBJ1-1; 8 bases match TRBD1. Germline loops: CDR1 MNHEY, CDR2 SMNVEV (reference sequence). This CDR3 region has 17 residues. J gave up 1 base and V 2 bases, and 9 bases lay outside the gene matches. The CDR3 region is CASSLHGVQGGNTEAFF. Here the CDR3 DNA reads TGTGCCAGCAGTTTACACGGGGTACAGGGGGGGAACACTGAAGCTTTCTTT.

The gene calls are TRBV5-1 and TRBJ1-3, with D unclear. Between the trimmed V and J ends, which lost 2 bases and 0 bases, there was a span of 6 bases. The germline V gene has CDR1 SGHRS and CDR2 YFSETQ. CDR3 size: 14 residues. The DNA of the CDR3 is TGCGCCAGCAGCTTAACAGACTCTGGAAACACCATATATTTT. As protein: CASSLTDSGNTIYF.

The CDR3 protein is CSVSDGNSPLHF. The CDR3 coding sequence is TGCAGCGTCTCGGACGGAAATTCACCCCTCCACTTT. The chain combines TRBV29-1 with TRBJ1-6; no clear D. V gave up 6 bases and J gave up 7 bases, with 10 bases separating them. CDR3 length: 12 residues. In germline, CDR1 is SQVTM, CDR2 ANQGSEA.

V gene TRBV6-2 or TRBV6-3 combines with J gene TRBJ1-1; D remains ambiguous. The CDR3 runs to 13 residues. The germline V gene encodes CDR1 MNHEY and CDR2 SVGEGT. Trimming stripped 5 bases from V and 5 bases from J, with 12 bases between. The CDR3 region has the DNA TGTGCCAGCAGTAAAACGGGCGCGACTGAAGCTTTCTTT. Amino acids: CASSKTGATEAFF.

J is TRBJ2-7 and V is TRBV7-9, with D tentatively TRBD1 (6 bases). V was shortened by 4 bases and J by 3 bases, with 13 bases between the two germline ends. The CDR3 covers 14 residues. The germline CDR1 and CDR2 sequences are SEHNR and FQNEAQ (reference sequence). CDR3: CASSSRDTYYEQYF. CDR3 DNA sequence: TGTGCCAGCAGCTCCCGGGACACTTACTACGAGCAGTACTTC.

The chain employs TRBV27 and TRBJ1-2; weak D call: TRBD1 (6 bases). The V and J ends lost 7 bases and 7 bases respectively, with 22 bases between them. Germline V gives CDR1 MNHEY, CDR2 SMNVEV (reference sequence). CDR3 length: 15 residues. CDR3 bases: TGTGCCAGCACCTATATAGGACGGGGGCCGTCTGGCTACACCTTC. Translating it yields CASTYIGRGPSGYTF.

This chain links TRBV15 with TRBJ2-6, with unresolved D. V was clipped by 5 bases and J by 2 bases, with 7 bases between them. The germline V gene encodes CDR1 LNHNV and CDR2 YYDKDF (reference sequence). This CDR3 has 14 residues. The CDR3 DNA reads TGTGCCACCAGCGGGCTTACTGGGGCCAACGTCCTGACTTTC. It is translated as CATSGLTGANVLTF.

The chain employs TRBV10-3 and TRBJ2-2; 11 bases are a match to TRBD2. This CDR3 region has 18 residues. CDR1 ENHRY and CDR2 SYGVKD come from the germline V gene. V shed 9 bases, J shed 2 bases, and the junction held 14 bases outside the gene matches. The CDR3 reads CAISTGTSGGPNTGELFF. CDR3 sequence (DNA): TGTGCCATTTCTACCGGGACTAGCGGCGGTCCAAACACCGGGGAGCTGTTTTTT.